This TCR beta chain was obtained from a study of T cell repertoires in cytomegalovirus infection. On the study more broadly: CMV infection and matching HLA type were both indicated by public TCR beta signatures.

From germline, CDR1 is LNHDA and CDR2 SQIVND (reference sequence). CDR3 length: 16 amino acids. V was clipped by 4 bases and J by 0 bases, with 15 bases between them. TCRdb redid the calling of the reads with MiXCR, one entry per CDR3 protein. Of under 95,000 distinct CDR3 sequences in the sample, about 45% were seen once. As concerns this clonotype: Its antigen remains unidentified.

The V call is TRBV19, the J call TRBJ2-5; a weak D match, TRBD1 (6 bases). The specimen was CD8+ T cells from cultured PBMCs, collected from culture after CMV antigen stimulation. The sequence was collected from a human donor in good health (CMV status not recorded). Some clones in this sample may be carry-over from other donors' samples. DNA of the CDR3: TGTGCCAGTAGTAGGGGAGAGGACAGCTACCAAGAGACCCAGTACTTC. Protein: CASSRGEDSYQETQYF.